This paragraph covers one T cell receptor beta chain sequence. Its antigen remains unknown. These data come from a study of shared clonotypes between healthy human individuals. About the study: Researchers assigned three CD4 naive, three CD4 memory, two CD8 naive and one CD8 memory plate to each donor.

On sorted subsets, replicate PCRs used about 0.2 ug DNA, or 30,000 or so T cell genomes. TCRdb's table, derived via immunoSEQ multiplex PCR, lists solely in-frame clones and lacks some. Of about 2.3 million clones in the sample, 80% to 95% were seen once. Study outcomes and limitations: Estimated clonotype richness was generally higher in naive than memory subsets.

This sequence originates from a man aged 18 to 30 in good health. Some clones in this sample may be carry-over from other donors' samples. Sequenced: naive CD4+ T cells from PBMCs. As to subset: CD45RA+ positively selected.

The chain's CDR3 is CASSPTQTENTGELFF. The CDR3 coding sequence is TGTGCCAGCAGCCCCACTCAGACAGAAAACACCGGGGAGCTGTTTTTT. The rearrangement joins TRBV7-9 to TRBJ2-2; perhaps TRBD1 as D (5 bases). The CDR3 has 16 amino acids. CDR1 is SEHNR, CDR2 FQNEAQ, per germline (reference sequence). Trimming took off 5 bases at V and 2 bases at J, with 15 bases between the two ends.